Below are 20 T cell receptor beta chains sequenced from a single sample in a study of blood T cell repertoires in COVID-19. Method: immunoSEQ multiplex PCR; TCRdb's copy keeps in-frame clones and lacks some. The top ten clones hold under 4% of a sample with 250,000 or so clones, 70% to 90% of them seen once. The sample taken for sequencing was peripheral blood. The receptors come from a man between 18 and 29 years old with active or convalescent COVID-19.

The rearrangement joins TRBV27 to TRBJ1-5, with no clear D. Germline-derived CDR1 and CDR2 are MNHEY and SMNVEV (reference sequence). Trimming shortened V by 6 bases and J by 7 bases, and 16 bases separated the two germline ends. The CDR3 has 14 amino acids. Here the CDR3 reads CASSQGATGQPQHF. CDR3 coding DNA: TGTGCCAGCAGCCAAGGCGCAACGGGGCAGCCCCAGCATTTT.

The chain is built from TRBV6-2 or TRBV6-3 and TRBJ1-5, with TRBD1 matching 8 bases. After removal of 0 bases from V and 0 bases from J, the junction contained 7 bases not matched to a gene. This CDR3 has 18 residues. CDR1 is MNHEY and CDR2 is SVGEGT in the germline V gene. CDR3 bases: TGTGCCAGCAGTTACTCGTGGGACAGGAGACTTAGCAATCAGCCCCAGCATTTT. Protein sequence: CASSYSWDRRLSNQPQHF.

V gene TRBV27 combines with J gene TRBJ2-7, with D unclear. This CDR3 comprises 14 residues. Trimming shortened V by 5 bases and J by 2 bases, and 13 bases separated the two germline ends. The germline V gene encodes CDR1 MNHEY and CDR2 SMNVEV (reference sequence). The CDR3 sequence is CASSPIDNPYEQYF. The CDR3 DNA is TGTGCCAGCAGTCCAATCGACAACCCCTACGAGCAGTACTTC.

This chain joins TRBV27 and TRBJ1-5; 10 bases fit TRBD1. This CDR3 spans 16 amino acids. Trimming removed 6 bases from V and 7 bases from J; junction bases left unmatched: 12. Germline V gene sequence: CDR1 MNHEY, CDR2 SMNVEV (reference sequence). The CDR3 region is CASSPRGQGRRQPQHF. CDR3 sequence (DNA): TGTGCCAGCAGCCCACGGGGACAGGGGCGTAGGCAGCCCCAGCATTTT.

The chain employs TRBV9 and TRBJ2-5, with 7 bases that match TRBD1. CDR1 is SGDLS, CDR2 YYNGEE, per germline. V was pared by 3 bases and J by 1 base, with 3 bases of the junction left unmatched. The length of the CDR3 is 14 residues. The CDR3 DNA follows: TGTGCCAGCAGCGGAGGGGGCCTCCAAGAGACCCAGTACTTC. It codes for CASSGGGLQETQYF. The variable domain in full, with the rest retrieved from reference TRBV9 and TRBJ2-5, is DSGVTQTPKHLITATGQRVTLRCSPRSGDLSVYWYQQSLDQGLQFLIQYYNGEERAKGNILERFSAQQFPDLHSELNLSSLELGDSALYFCASSGGGLQETQYFGPGTRLLVL.

The chain uses TRBV21-1 and TRBJ2-2; the table's D call of TRBD2 was not tested on the DNA. TRBV21-1 constitutes a pseudogene. The CDR3 spans 18 residues. The CDR3 loop is CASSIYPGLRAHTGELFF. CDR3 nucleotide sequence: TGTGCCAGCAGCATTTACCCAGGACTACGGGCTCACACCGGGGAGCTGTTTTTT.

The V call is TRBV29-1, the J call TRBJ1-2; a weak D match, TRBD1 (6 bases). V shed 3 bases and J shed 7 bases, with 18 bases lying between them. Germline assignment: CDR1 SQVTM and CDR2 ANQGSEA. This CDR3 is 14 amino acids long. The CDR3 region has the DNA TGCAGCGTTGATAGTCAGGGGATTCTGGGTGGCTACACCTTC. Protein: CSVDSQGILGGYTF.

V is TRBV7-9 and J is TRBJ1-5; 8 nucleotides agree with TRBD1. Germline V gene data show CDR1 as SEHNR and CDR2 as FQNEAQ (reference sequence). The trim removed 10 bases at V and 4 bases at J, leaving 3 bases unmatched. The CDR3 covers 12 residues. The CDR3 protein is CATRQGNQPQHF. In DNA form, the CDR3 reads TGTGCCACTCGACAGGGGAATCAGCCCCAGCATTTT.

The chain is built from TRBV20-1 and TRBJ2-5; TRBD2 matches at 12 bases. The CDR3 is made up of 18 amino acids. CDR1 is DFQATT and CDR2 is SNEGSKA in the germline V gene (reference sequence). The V gene end was trimmed by 3 bases and the J gene end by 4 bases; junction bases not matched to a gene: 15. CDR3 residues: CSASSSLLAGGPGETQYF. CDR3 bases: TGCAGTGCTAGTAGTTCACTGCTAGCGGGAGGGCCCGGAGAGACCCAGTACTTC.

This clone was detected only once. The genes are TRBV5-1 and TRBJ1-1; D not resolved. The V and J ends lost 0 bases and 2 bases respectively, with 11 bases between them. The CDR3 is 15 residues long. CDR1 is SGHRS, CDR2 YFSETQ, per germline. In nucleotides, the CDR3 is TGCGCCAGCAGCTTGGGGAGCGTTGGAAACACTGAAGCTTTCTTT. It encodes CASSLGSVGNTEAFF.

This chain joins TRBV5-1 and TRBJ2-2; D unresolved. V lost 3 bases, J lost 8 bases, and 17 bases lay in between. This CDR3 has 15 residues. CDR1 SGHRS and CDR2 YFSETQ come from the germline V gene. DNA of the CDR3: TGCGCCAGCAGCTCGGCCCCCGGAACAGTTGGGGAGCTGTTTTTT. Residues: CASSSAPGTVGELFF. Drawing the rest from reference TRBV5-1 and TRBJ2-2, the complete variable domain is KAGVTQTPRYLIKTRGQQVTLSCSPISGHRSVSWYQQTPGQGLQFLFEYFSETQRNKGNFPGRFSGRQFSNSRSEMNVSTLELGDSALYLCASSSAPGTVGELFFGEGSRLTVL.

This clone occurred a few times. The V and J genes are TRBV2 and TRBJ1-5; 8 bases agree with TRBD1. Germline CDR1 is SNHLY and CDR2 is FYNNEI. CDR3 size: 16 residues. V trimming: 5 bases; J trimming: 0 bases; junction bases outside the gene matches: 6. The CDR3 protein is CASSLDRGYSNQPQHF. DNA of the CDR3: TGTGCCAGCAGTTTAGACAGGGGTTATAGCAATCAGCCCCAGCATTTT.

The chain couples TRBV5-1 to TRBJ2-2, with 11 positions matching TRBD1. Looked up from germline, CDR1 is SGHRS and CDR2 is YFSETQ. V shed 3 bases, J shed 5 bases, and the junction held 3 bases outside the gene matches. The CDR3 spans 15 residues. Here the CDR3 reads CASSWTGGRTGELFF. The CDR3, as DNA: TGCGCCAGCAGCTGGACAGGGGGCCGAACCGGGGAGCTGTTTTTT.

V usage is TRBV24-1 and J usage is TRBJ1-2; a weak D match, TRBD1 (5 bases). The germline V and J ends were trimmed by 1 base and 4 bases, with 12 bases remaining between them. Germline V gene sequence: CDR1 KGHDR, CDR2 SFDVKD. This CDR3 is 15 amino acids long. The CDR3 here is CATSDFGREFYGYTF. CDR3 nucleotide sequence: TGTGCCACCAGTGATTTTGGCAGGGAATTCTATGGCTACACCTTC.

This chain uses TRBV6-5 with TRBJ2-7; 7 bases are a match to TRBD1. After removal of 5 bases from V and 3 bases from J, the junction contained 10 bases not matched to a gene. The length of the CDR3 is 15 residues. Germline assignment: CDR1 MNHEY and CDR2 SVGAGI. CDR3 loop: CASSPLGQVIYEQYF. Here the CDR3 DNA reads TGTGCCAGCAGTCCTCTTGGACAGGTGATCTACGAGCAGTACTTC.

This chain joins TRBV5-5 and TRBJ1-1, with a tentative D call TRBD1 (5 bases). The V gene's germline CDR1 is SGHKS and CDR2 YYEKEE (reference sequence). The V and J ends lost 0 bases and 5 bases respectively, with 8 bases between them. This CDR3 is built from 13 residues. The CDR3 DNA sequence: TGTGCCAGCAGCTTGGTGACAGATACTGAAGCTTTCTTT. Translation: CASSLVTDTEAFF.

The chain employs TRBV4-3 and TRBJ1-4; D is unclear. Trimming pared 0 bases from V and 4 bases from J, leaving 6 bases between. This CDR3 has 14 residues. Germline loops: CDR1 LGHNA, CDR2 YSLEER. CDR3: CASSQDPFNEKLFF. The CDR3, as DNA: TGCGCCAGCAGCCAAGATCCGTTTAATGAAAAACTGTTTTTT.

The rearrangement joins TRBV28 to TRBJ1-2, with TRBD1 matching over 8 bases. Germline V gives CDR1 MDHEN, CDR2 SYDVKM. Trimming removed 5 bases from V and 5 bases from J; junction bases left unmatched: 10. The CDR3 extends over 15 amino acids. CDR3 residues: CASSRHQGARYGYTF. The CDR3 nucleotides are TGTGCCAGCAGTCGGCATCAGGGGGCGCGGTATGGCTACACCTTC.

This clone was picked up one time. V usage is TRBV18 and J usage is TRBJ2-1; 7 nucleotides align to TRBD1. The length of the CDR3 is 15 residues. Germline assignment: CDR1 KGHSH and CDR2 LQKENI. Trimming removed 6 bases from V and 7 bases from J; junction bases left unmatched: 12. The CDR3 DNA reads TGTGCCAGCTCCCCCGGGACAGAATTGAATAATGAGCAGTTCTTC. Translating gives CASSPGTELNNEQFF.

The chain carries TRBV5-1 and TRBJ2-7; a possible D gene is TRBD2 (5 bases). This CDR3 is built from 14 residues. Per germline, CDR1 SGHRS and CDR2 YFSETQ. V lost 2 bases, J lost 3 bases, and 12 bases lay in between. This CDR3 reads CASSFEGSGYEQYF. CDR3 coding DNA: TGCGCCAGCAGCTTCGAGGGAAGTGGCTACGAGCAGTACTTC.